What follows are 30 T cell receptor beta chains derived from one specimen sequenced in a study of T cell responses to AZD1222 COVID-19 vaccine. TCRdb keeps only in-frame clones here, not all; method: immunoSEQ multiplex PCR. The sample shows 90,000 to 110,000 clones, 82% of them seen only once. Sequenced here: peripheral blood, sampled on day 0 of AZD1222 vaccination. The receptors derive from an adult in good health.

The rearrangement joins TRBV4-2 to TRBJ2-3, with TRBD1 as a possible D gene (5 bases). The CDR3 has 15 residues. Trimming took off 2 bases at V and 5 bases at J, with 14 bases between the two ends. Germline V CDR1 and CDR2: LGHNA, YNFKEQ. CDR3 sequence: CASSQRVGAGDTQYF. The CDR3 DNA sequence: TGTGCCAGCAGCCAAAGGGTAGGGGCCGGAGATACGCAGTATTTT.

This rearrangement joins TRBV5-5 to TRBJ1-5; the D gene is possibly TRBD1 (6 bases). The germline gives CDR1 SGHKS, CDR2 YYEKEE (reference sequence). The V end lost 4 bases, the J end lost 4 bases, and 12 bases lay between the germline ends. The CDR3 extends over 14 amino acids. Written as DNA, the CDR3 is TGTGCCAGCAGCCCGGGACACCTTAATCAGCCCCAGCATTTT. Translating it yields CASSPGHLNQPQHF.

This chain uses TRBV10-3 with TRBJ2-1, with D possibly being TRBD2 (5 bases). Germline CDR1 reads ENHRY; CDR2 reads SYGVKD. Trimming left V 3 bases short and J 8 bases short, with 20 bases between. This CDR3 region has 16 residues. The CDR3 DNA reads TGTGCCATCAGTGAAGAGGGTGGTGGGCATCGCGATGAGCAGTTCTTC. It codes for CAISEEGGGHRDEQFF.

This clone appeared a few times. The chain has TRBV7-2 and TRBJ1-2; no definite D call. The CDR3 contains 14 residues. The germline gives CDR1 SGHTA, CDR2 FQGNSA. V lost 5 bases, J lost 3 bases, and 13 bases lay in between. The CDR3 sequence: CASSAPGFYYGYTF. The DNA of the CDR3 is TGTGCCAGCAGCGCTCCGGGCTTTTACTATGGCTACACCTTC.

The chain couples TRBV7-9 to TRBJ1-3, with no clear D. The CDR3 totals 17 residues. V shed 0 bases and J shed 4 bases, with 16 bases lying between them. CDR1 SEHNR and CDR2 FQNEAQ come from the germline V gene (reference sequence). Here the CDR3 DNA reads TGTGCCAGCAGCTTAGCGCTAGCCTCAAGAGGAGGAAACACCATATATTTT. It is translated as CASSLALASRGGNTIYF.

This clone has a single count. This chain uses TRBV6-2 or TRBV6-3 with TRBJ1-2; D is unclear. The germline V gene encodes CDR1 MNHEY and CDR2 SVGEGT. Trimming shortened V by 4 bases and J by 5 bases, and 8 bases separated the two germline ends. The CDR3 extends over 12 amino acids. The CDR3 bases are TGTGCCAGCAGTTCGAACAGTTATGGCTACACCTTC. Translation: CASSSNSYGYTF.

DNA for the CDR3: TGTGCCAGCAGAAAGACCCGGGACAGGGATGAGCAGTTCTTC. Protein: CASRKTRDRDEQFF. This chain connects TRBV2 to TRBJ2-1; 9 positions match TRBD1. Looked up from germline, CDR1 is SNHLY and CDR2 is FYNNEI. Germline trimming cut 6 bases from V and 8 bases from J; bases unmatched to any gene: 8. The CDR3 loop spans 14 amino acids.

This chain uses TRBV24-1 with TRBJ1-2, with D maybe TRBD1 (6 bases). This CDR3 spans 16 amino acids. V lost 5 bases and J lost 5, with 20 bases in between. Germline V gene sequence: CDR1 KGHDR, CDR2 SFDVKD. The CDR3 nucleotides read TGTGCCACCAGTGCCAGAGACAGGCCCAACCGTTATGGCTACACCTTC. Its translation is CATSARDRPNRYGYTF.

V is TRBV6-1 and J is TRBJ2-7, with a possible D match to TRBD1 (5 bases). The CDR3 runs to 16 residues. Trimming removed 2 bases from V and 3 bases from J, with 17 bases in between. Germline values: CDR1 MNHNS, CDR2 SASEGT. The CDR3 sequence: CASSERSGQASYEQYF. The CDR3 nucleotides are TGTGCCAGCAGTGAACGTTCAGGGCAGGCGAGCTACGAGCAGTACTTC.

This clone was observed a few times. This rearrangement joins TRBV3-1 (or the pseudogene TRBV3-2) to TRBJ1-3; D is unclear. The CDR3 totals 14 residues. V was cut by 3 bases and J by 0 bases, with 6 bases left in between. Germline V gives CDR1 LGHDT, CDR2 YNNKEL (reference sequence). This CDR3 is CASSQSDSGNTIYF. Here the CDR3 DNA reads TGTGCCAGCAGCCAGTCCGACTCTGGAAACACCATATATTTT.

Points on this clone: Other DNA sequences in the same sample also yield this CDR3. The DNA for the CDR3 is TGCGCCAGCAGCCACGAACGTAACTATGGCTACACCTTC. Amino acid sequence: CASSHERNYGYTF. This chain links TRBV4-3 with TRBJ1-2; no clear D. The CDR3 has 13 amino acids. Deletions cut 3 bases from V and 1 base from J, with 6 bases between. CDR1 and CDR2 (germline): LGHNA, YSLEER.

This clone was detected only a few times. The chain joins TRBV6-2 or TRBV6-3 to TRBJ1-1; D remains unclear. Per the germline V gene, CDR1 is MNHEY and CDR2 is SVGEGT. The CDR3 is made up of 12 amino acids. V was shortened by 5 bases and J by 11 bases, with 15 bases between the two germline ends. The CDR3 protein is CASSEPIIGAFF. The CDR3 DNA is TGTGCCAGCAGTGAGCCGATTATAGGGGCTTTCTTT.

The chain uses TRBV6-6 and TRBJ1-5, with D hard to call. The CDR3 is made up of 14 amino acids. Looked up from germline, CDR1 is MNHNY and CDR2 is SVGAGI (reference sequence). Trimming took 6 bases from V and 5 from J, leaving 14 bases between them. The CDR3 DNA is TGTGCCAGCAGCCCCGTGGGGTCGGATCAGCCCCAGCATTTT. Its translation is CASSPVGSDQPQHF.

This clone turned up a few times. The chain links TRBV6-2 or TRBV6-3 to TRBJ1-2; D not certain. CDR1 MNHEY and CDR2 SVGEGT come from the germline V gene. V lost 5 bases and J 8 bases, leaving 12 bases between the germline ends. The CDR3 spans 12 residues. For the CDR3, the DNA is TGTGCCAGCAGTGAGTCAGGAACGGGCTACACCTTC. Amino acids: CASSESGTGYTF.

This clone was recorded at least ten times. This sequence joins TRBV19 and TRBJ1-1; 8 nucleotides line up with TRBD1. V lost 9 bases to trimming and J lost 6 bases; unmatched junction nucleotides: 9. The CDR3 spans 13 residues. Germline-derived CDR1 and CDR2 are LNHDA and SQIVND (reference sequence). CDR3 protein: CASRPDRVAEAFF. In nucleotides, the CDR3 is TGTGCCAGCCGGCCGGACAGGGTCGCTGAAGCTTTCTTT.

This chain uses TRBV29-1 with TRBJ1-2, with TRBD1 identical over 7 bases. The CDR3 is 14 residues long. Trimming took 7 bases from V and 1 from J; bases not matched to a gene: 9. Germline V gives CDR1 SQVTM, CDR2 ANQGSEA. The chain's CDR3 is CSATRDSLNYGYTF. CDR3 in DNA: TGCAGCGCAACACGGGACAGCCTTAACTATGGCTACACCTTC. Variable domain in full (rest from reference TRBV29-1 and TRBJ1-2): SAVISQKPSRDICQRGTSLTIQCQVDSQVTMMFWYRQQPGQSLTLIATANQGSEATYESGFVIDKFPISRPNLTFSTLTVSNMSPEDSSIYLCSATRDSLNYGYTFGSGTRLTVV.

This clone has only one observation. V is TRBV3-1 (or the pseudogene TRBV3-2) and J is TRBJ2-5; 7 nucleotides line up with TRBD2. Germline V gives CDR1 LGHDT, CDR2 YNNKEL (reference sequence). The CDR3 sequence is 15 residues long. Unmatched junction bases numbered 7, after V lost 4 bases and J lost 2 bases. CDR3 loop: CASSPGSGNQETQYF. The CDR3 DNA is TGTGCCAGCAGCCCCGGCAGCGGGAATCAAGAGACCCAGTACTTC.

This clone was seen once. The chain recombines TRBV5-5 with TRBJ1-1; TRBD1 agrees at 8 bases. With V trimmed by 3 bases and J by 4 bases, 5 bases remained unmatched. CDR1 and CDR2 (germline): SGHKS, YYEKEE (reference sequence). The CDR3 consists of 14 residues. The CDR3 DNA is TGTGCCAGCAGCTCCGGGACAGGACTCACTGAAGCTTTCTTT. It yields the protein CASSSGTGLTEAFF.

V is TRBV19 and J is TRBJ1-1; D call uncertain. This CDR3 is built from 12 residues. In germline, CDR1 is LNHDA, CDR2 SQIVND (reference sequence). Trimming left V 7 bases short and J 3 bases short, with 9 bases between. CDR3 loop: CASTRWDTEAFF. The DNA of the CDR3 is TGTGCCAGTACCCGGTGGGACACTGAAGCTTTCTTT.

CDR3 protein: CASSQSTSGGTDTQYF. The CDR3 DNA reads TGTGCCAGCAGCCAAAGTACTAGCGGGGGCACAGATACGCAGTATTTT. The chain couples TRBV4-2 to TRBJ2-3; the match to TRBD2 covers 10 bases. This CDR3 is 16 amino acids long. Germline V gene lookup returns CDR1 LGHNA and CDR2 YNFKEQ. J gave up 1 base and V 2 bases, and 3 bases lay outside the gene matches.

Concerning this clone: Relative to the germline gene, one junction end is altered; a read error may explain this. The chain joins TRBV7-2 to TRBJ1-2; 9 nucleotides align to TRBD1. Germline V gene sequence: CDR1 SGHTA, CDR2 FQGNSA. CDR3 length equals 13 residues. As DNA, the CDR3 is TGTGCCAGCAGCTCGCTCCTCGGGACAGGGCTCCCATTC. Its translation: CASSSLLGTGLPF.

The chain links TRBV27 to TRBJ1-6, with a tentative D call TRBD1 (6 bases). Germline V gene lookup returns CDR1 MNHEY and CDR2 SMNVEV (reference sequence). There are 12 residues in the CDR3. V shed 8 bases and J shed 6 bases, with 8 bases lying between them. As DNA, the CDR3 is TGTGCCAGCCAGGGGAGTAATTCACCCCTCCACTTT. This translates into CASQGSNSPLHF.

The V call is TRBV6-5, the J call TRBJ1-2; possibly TRBD1 for D (6 bases). The CDR3 length is 14 residues. Trimming took 6 bases from V and 0 from J, leaving 11 bases between them. CDR1 MNHEY and CDR2 SVGAGI come from the germline V gene. As DNA, the CDR3 is TGTGCCAGCAGGAGACAGGCTACTAACTATGGCTACACCTTC. Amino acids: CASRRQATNYGYTF.

The chain links TRBV11-3 to TRBJ1-3; D is undetermined. Trimming shortened V by 4 bases and J by 2 bases, and 6 bases separated the two germline ends. The germline V gene has CDR1 SGHNT and CDR2 YENEEA. This CDR3 spans 13 amino acids. The CDR3 region has the DNA TGTGCCAGCAGCTCCGGGACTGGAAACACCATATATTTT. Translation: CASSSGTGNTIYF.

The chain couples TRBV4-1 to TRBJ2-5; TRBD2 agrees at 8 bases. CDR3 length: 15 residues. V lost 0 bases and J lost 5; bases outside the gene matches: 5. Germline V CDR1 and CDR2: MGHRA, YSYEKL. For the CDR3, the DNA is TGCGCCAGCAGCCAAGATGGGCCGGGGGGGGAGACCCAGTACTTC. Its protein is CASSQDGPGGETQYF.

This clone was picked up one time. The V call is TRBV15, the J call TRBJ2-7; D gene uncertain. Per germline, CDR1 LNHNV and CDR2 YYDKDF (reference sequence). The CDR3 spans 13 residues. Trimming took off 5 bases at V and 3 bases at J, with 11 bases between the two ends. This CDR3 is CATSLSRSYEQYF. The CDR3 DNA is TGTGCCACCAGCCTGAGCCGTAGCTACGAGCAGTACTTC.

The chain has TRBV12-3 or TRBV12-4 and TRBJ2-5; D is perhaps TRBD2 (6 bases). V lost 6 bases and J lost 3, with 11 bases in between. The CDR3 contains 13 residues. The CDR3 nucleotides read TGTGCCAGCAGGCCCCCTAGCGAAGAGACCCAGTACTTC. It is translated as CASRPPSEETQYF.

This rearrangement joins TRBV5-8 to TRBJ1-3, with D unclear. The CDR3 runs to 14 residues. Trimming stripped 5 bases from V and 3 bases from J, with 12 bases between. Per the germline V gene, CDR1 is SGHTS and CDR2 is YDEGEE. CDR3 amino acids: CASSRSGNGNTIYF. The CDR3, as DNA: TGTGCCAGCAGTCGGTCGGGGAATGGAAACACCATATATTTT.

The rearrangement uses TRBV7-2 and TRBJ1-1; 11 nucleotides agree with TRBD1. The J segment lost 1 base and the V segment lost 6 bases, leaving 1 base of the junction unmatched. The CDR3 consists of 14 residues. Germline values: CDR1 SGHTA, CDR2 FQGNSA. As DNA, the CDR3 is TGTGCCAGCAGGGACAGGGGGCCGAACACTGAAGCTTTCTTT. Protein product: CASRDRGPNTEAFF.

V is TRBV18 and J is TRBJ1-1; possible D gene TRBD1, 5 bases. This CDR3 is 12 amino acids long. Looked up from germline, CDR1 is KGHSH and CDR2 is LQKENI. V was pared by 3 bases and J by 11 bases, with 13 bases between. The CDR3 is CASSPLEGSAFF. DNA for the CDR3: TGTGCCAGCTCACCCTTAGAGGGGTCGGCTTTCTTT.